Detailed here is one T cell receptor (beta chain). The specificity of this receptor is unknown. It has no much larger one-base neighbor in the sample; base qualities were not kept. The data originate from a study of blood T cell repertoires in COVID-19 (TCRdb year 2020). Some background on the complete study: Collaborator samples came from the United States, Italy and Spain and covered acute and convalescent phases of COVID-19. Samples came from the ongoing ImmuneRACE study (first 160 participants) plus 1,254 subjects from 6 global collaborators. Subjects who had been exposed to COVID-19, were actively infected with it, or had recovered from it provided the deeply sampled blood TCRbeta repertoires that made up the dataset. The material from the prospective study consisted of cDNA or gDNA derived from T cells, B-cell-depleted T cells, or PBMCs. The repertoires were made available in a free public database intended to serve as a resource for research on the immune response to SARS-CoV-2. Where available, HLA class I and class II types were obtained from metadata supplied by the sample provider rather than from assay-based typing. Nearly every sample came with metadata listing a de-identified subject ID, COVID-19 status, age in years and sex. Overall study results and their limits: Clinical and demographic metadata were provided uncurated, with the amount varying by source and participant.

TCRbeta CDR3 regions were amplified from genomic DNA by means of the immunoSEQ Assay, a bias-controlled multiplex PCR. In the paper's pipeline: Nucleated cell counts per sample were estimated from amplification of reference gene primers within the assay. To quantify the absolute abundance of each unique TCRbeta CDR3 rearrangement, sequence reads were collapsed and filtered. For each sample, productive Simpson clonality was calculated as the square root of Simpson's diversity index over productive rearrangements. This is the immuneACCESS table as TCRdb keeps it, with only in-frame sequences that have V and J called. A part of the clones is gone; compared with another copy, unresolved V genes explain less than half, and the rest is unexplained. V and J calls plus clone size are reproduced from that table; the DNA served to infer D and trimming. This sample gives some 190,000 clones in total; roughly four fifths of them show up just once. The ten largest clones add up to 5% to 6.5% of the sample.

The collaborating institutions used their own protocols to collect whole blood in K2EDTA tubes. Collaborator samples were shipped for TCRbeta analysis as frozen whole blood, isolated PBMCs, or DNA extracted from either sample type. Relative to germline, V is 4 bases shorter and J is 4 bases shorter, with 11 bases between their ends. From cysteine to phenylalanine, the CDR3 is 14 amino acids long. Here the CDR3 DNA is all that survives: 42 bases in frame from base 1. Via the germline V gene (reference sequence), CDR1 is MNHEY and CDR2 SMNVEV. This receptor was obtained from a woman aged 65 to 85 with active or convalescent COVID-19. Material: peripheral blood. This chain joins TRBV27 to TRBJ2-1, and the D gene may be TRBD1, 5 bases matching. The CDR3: CASSYDRLYNEQFF. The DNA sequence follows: TGTGCCAGCAGTTACGACAGATTGTACAATGAGCAGTTCTTC.